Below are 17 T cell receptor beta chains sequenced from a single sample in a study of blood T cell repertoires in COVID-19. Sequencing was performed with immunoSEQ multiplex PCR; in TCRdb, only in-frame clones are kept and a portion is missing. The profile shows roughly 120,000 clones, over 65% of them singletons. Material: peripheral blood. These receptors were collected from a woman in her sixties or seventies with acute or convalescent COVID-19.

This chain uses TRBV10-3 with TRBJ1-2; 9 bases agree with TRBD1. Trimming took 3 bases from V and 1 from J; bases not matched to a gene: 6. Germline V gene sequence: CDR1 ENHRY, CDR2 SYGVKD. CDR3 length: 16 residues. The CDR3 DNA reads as TGTGCCATCAGTGACCCACCGACAGGGGGTAACTATGGCTACACCTTC. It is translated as CAISDPPTGGNYGYTF.

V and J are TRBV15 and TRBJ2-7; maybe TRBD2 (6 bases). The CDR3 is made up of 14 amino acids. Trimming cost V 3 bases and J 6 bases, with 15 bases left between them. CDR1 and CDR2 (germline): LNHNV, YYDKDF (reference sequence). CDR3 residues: CATSSGGPGREQYF. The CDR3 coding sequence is TGTGCCACCAGCAGCGGAGGGCCGGGGCGCGAGCAGTACTTC.

In nucleotides, the CDR3 is TGTGCCAGCAGCCGGGTGGACTTTTACAATGAGCAGTTCTTC. This gives the protein CASSRVDFYNEQFF. This chain links TRBV28 with TRBJ2-1; maybe TRBD2 (5 bases). Trimming pared 6 bases from V and 4 bases from J, leaving 13 bases between. Per germline, CDR1 MDHEN and CDR2 SYDVKM. The CDR3 runs 14 residues.

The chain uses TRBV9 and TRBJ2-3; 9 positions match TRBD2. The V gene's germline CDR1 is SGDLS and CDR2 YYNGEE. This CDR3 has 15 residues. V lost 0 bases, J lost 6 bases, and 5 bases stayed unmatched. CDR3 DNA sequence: TGTGCCAGCAGCGTAGGGCGGGAGGGCCCTGATACGCAGTATTTT. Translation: CASSVGREGPDTQYF.

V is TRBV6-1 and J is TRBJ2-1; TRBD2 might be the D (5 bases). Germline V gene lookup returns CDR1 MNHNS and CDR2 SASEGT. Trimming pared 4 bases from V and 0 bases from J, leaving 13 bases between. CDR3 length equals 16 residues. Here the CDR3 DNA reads TGTGCCAGCAGTGGCCTAGGGAGAATCTCCTACAATGAGCAGTTCTTC. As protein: CASSGLGRISYNEQFF.

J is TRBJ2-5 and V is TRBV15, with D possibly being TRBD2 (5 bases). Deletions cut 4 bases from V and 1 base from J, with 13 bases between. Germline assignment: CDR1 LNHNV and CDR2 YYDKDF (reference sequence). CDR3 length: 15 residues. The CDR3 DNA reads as TGTGCCACCAGCATCGGAACAACTAGCCAAGAGACCCAGTACTTC. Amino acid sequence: CATSIGTTSQETQYF.

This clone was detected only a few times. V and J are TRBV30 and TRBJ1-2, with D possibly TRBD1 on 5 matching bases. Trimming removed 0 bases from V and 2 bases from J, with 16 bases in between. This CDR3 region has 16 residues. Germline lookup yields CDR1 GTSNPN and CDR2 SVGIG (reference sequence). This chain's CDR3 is CAWSVHPGGGNYGYTF. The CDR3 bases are TGTGCCTGGAGTGTACATCCAGGTGGGGGGAACTATGGCTACACCTTC.

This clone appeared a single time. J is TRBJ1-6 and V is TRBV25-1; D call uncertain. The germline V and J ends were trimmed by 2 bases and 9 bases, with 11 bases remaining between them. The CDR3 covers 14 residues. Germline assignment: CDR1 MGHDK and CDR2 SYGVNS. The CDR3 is CASSERVGSSPLHF. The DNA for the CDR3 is TGTGCCAGCAGTGAACGTGTCGGGAGTTCACCCCTCCACTTT.

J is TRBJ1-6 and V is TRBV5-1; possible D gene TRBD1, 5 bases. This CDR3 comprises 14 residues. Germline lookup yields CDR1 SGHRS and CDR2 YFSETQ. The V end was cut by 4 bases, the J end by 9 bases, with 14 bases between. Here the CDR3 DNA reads TGCGCCAGCAGCACTACAGGTCCTGGTTCACCCCTCCACTTT. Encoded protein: CASSTTGPGSPLHF.

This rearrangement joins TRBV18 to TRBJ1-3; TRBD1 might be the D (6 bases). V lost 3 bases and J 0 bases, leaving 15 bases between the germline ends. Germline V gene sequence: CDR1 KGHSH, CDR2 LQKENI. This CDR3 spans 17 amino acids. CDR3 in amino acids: CASSPLPGHNSGNTIYF. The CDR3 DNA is TGTGCCAGCTCACCTCTACCGGGACACAACTCTGGAAACACCATATATTTT.

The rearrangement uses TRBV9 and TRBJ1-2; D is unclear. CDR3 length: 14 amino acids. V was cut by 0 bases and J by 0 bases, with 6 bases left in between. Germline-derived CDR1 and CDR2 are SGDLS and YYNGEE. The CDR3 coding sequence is TGTGCCAGCAGCGTAGACAGTGCTAACTATGGCTACACCTTC. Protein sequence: CASSVDSANYGYTF.

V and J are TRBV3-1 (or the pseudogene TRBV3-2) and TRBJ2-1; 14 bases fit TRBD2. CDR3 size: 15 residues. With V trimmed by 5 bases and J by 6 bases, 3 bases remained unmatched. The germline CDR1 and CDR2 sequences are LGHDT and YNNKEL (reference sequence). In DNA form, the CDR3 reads TGTGCCAGCAGCGGACTAGCGGGAGGCCTCAATGAGCAGTTCTTC. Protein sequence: CASSGLAGGLNEQFF.

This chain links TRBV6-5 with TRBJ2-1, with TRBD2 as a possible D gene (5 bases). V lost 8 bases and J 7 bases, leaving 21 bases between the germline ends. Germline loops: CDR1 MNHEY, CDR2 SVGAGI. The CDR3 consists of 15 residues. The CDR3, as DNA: TGTGCCAGCGGAAGAACGGGTTCCGCGGGTAATGAGCAGTTCTTC. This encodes CASGRTGSAGNEQFF.

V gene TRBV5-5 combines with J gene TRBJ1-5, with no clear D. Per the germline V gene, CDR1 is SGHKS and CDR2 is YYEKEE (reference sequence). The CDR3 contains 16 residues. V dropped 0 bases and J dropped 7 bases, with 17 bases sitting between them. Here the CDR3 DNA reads TGTGCCAGCAGCTTGGCGGTCAGCGGGGTAGGCCAGCCCCAGCATTTT. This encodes CASSLAVSGVGQPQHF.

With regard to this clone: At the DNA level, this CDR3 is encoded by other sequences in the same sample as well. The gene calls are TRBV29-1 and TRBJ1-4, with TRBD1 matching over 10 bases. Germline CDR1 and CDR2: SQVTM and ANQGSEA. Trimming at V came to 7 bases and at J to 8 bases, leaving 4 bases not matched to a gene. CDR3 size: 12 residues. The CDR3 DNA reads TGCAGCGCACGGACAGGGGGAGAAAAACTGTTTTTT. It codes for CSARTGGEKLFF.

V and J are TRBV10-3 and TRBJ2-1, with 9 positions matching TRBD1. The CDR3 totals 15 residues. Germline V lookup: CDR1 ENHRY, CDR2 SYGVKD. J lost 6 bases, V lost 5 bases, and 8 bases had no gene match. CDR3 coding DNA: TGTGCCATCAGTACCACCGGGACAGGGCCCAATGAGCAGTTCTTC. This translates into CAISTTGTGPNEQFF.

CDR3 in amino acids: CASRSQGQPQHF. The DNA for the CDR3 is TGTGCCAGCAGGTCCCAGGGACAGCCCCAGCATTTT. The chain employs TRBV2 and TRBJ1-5; a weak D match, TRBD1 (5 bases). Germline V gene data show CDR1 as SNHLY and CDR2 as FYNNEI. This CDR3 has 12 amino acids. V lost 6 bases to trimming and J lost 7 bases, with 10 bases between them.